Included here is one TCR beta chain sequence, with context. Its target is unknown. The data were obtained in a study of OX40 agonist ivuxolimab in advanced cancers. The repertoire was sequenced with immunoSEQ multiplex PCR; TCRdb's copy has only in-frame clones and lacks some. Among roughly 64,000 clones, roughly four fifths were seen once, and the ten largest hold around 5%. The CDR3 totals 13 residues. J was trimmed by 10 bases and V by 5 bases; bases with no gene match: 8. The germline V gene encodes CDR1 SGHTA and CDR2 FQGTGA. Study results and caveats: CD4+ and CD8+ blood T cells expanded clonally by week 6 at 0.1 to 3.0 mg/kg. Among patients with partial responses at 0.1-3.0 mg/kg, clonal expansion was among the lowest. Relative to CD4+ cells, CD8+ T cells on average had more expanded clones.

The sample was CD4+ or CD8+ T cells sorted from blood, taken in a trial of the OX40 agonist ivuxolimab. V is TRBV7-3 and J is TRBJ1-1, with 9 bases that match TRBD1. The TCR originated in an adult with an advanced solid tumor such as melanoma, head and neck, liver or kidney cancer. The CDR3 reads CASSKTTGGTAFF. CDR3 coding DNA: TGTGCCAGCAGCAAAACTACAGGGGGCACAGCTTTCTTT.